These 28 T cell receptor beta chains were sequenced from one sample in a study of cytotoxic CD8 clonotypes in ibrutinib-treated CLL. Only in-frame clones appear in the TCRdb table, and some are missing; sequencing was by immunoSEQ multiplex PCR. This table holds 75,000 to 90,000 clones, less than 85% found once. Sequencing used PBMCs, obtained after 24 months of ibrutinib treatment. The receptors here all came from a human donor with chronic lymphocytic leukemia.

The CDR3 DNA reads TGTGCCTCAACTAGGGGGGAGGGAGTCACAGATACGCAGTATTTT. Translated, it gives CASTRGEGVTDTQYF. The chain carries TRBV10-3 and TRBJ2-3, with D possibly being TRBD2 (7 bases). The CDR3 runs to 15 residues. Trimming removed 11 bases at V and 2 bases at J, with 20 bases between. Germline-derived CDR1 and CDR2 are ENHRY and SYGVKD.

The chain combines TRBV7-8 with TRBJ2-3; the D gene could be TRBD1 or TRBD2 (5 bases each). V shed 1 base and J shed 5 bases, with 16 bases lying between them. The CDR3 runs 16 residues. Germline V gene data show CDR1 as SGHVS and CDR2 as FQNEAQ. CDR3 sequence (DNA): TGTGCCAGCAGCTTAGTAGAGGGGAGCCGAGGAGATACGCAGTATTTT. Amino acids: CASSLVEGSRGDTQYF.

The J gene is TRBJ1-4, the V gene TRBV10-3; D is ambiguous. Between the trimmed V and J ends, which lost 2 bases and 8 bases, there was a span of 9 bases. The germline V gene has CDR1 ENHRY and CDR2 SYGVKD. There are 13 residues in the CDR3. The CDR3 DNA is TGTGCCATCAGTGAGCAGGTTTGGGAAAAACTGTTTTTT. Translating gives CAISEQVWEKLFF.

The V gene is TRBV5-1, the J gene TRBJ2-3, with 8 bases lining up with TRBD2. From germline, CDR1 is SGHRS and CDR2 YFSETQ. Trimming at V came to 4 bases and at J to 2 bases, leaving 9 bases not matched to a gene. The CDR3 loop spans 16 amino acids. The CDR3 protein is CASSPLSGTFTDTQYF. CDR3 nucleotide sequence: TGCGCCAGCAGCCCACTTAGCGGGACGTTCACAGATACGCAGTATTTT.

The chain joins TRBV7-3 to TRBJ2-3; 10 bases map to TRBD2. Germline V lookup: CDR1 SGHTA, CDR2 FQGTGA. The CDR3 spans 17 residues. V lost 5 bases to trimming and J lost 3 bases; unmatched junction nucleotides: 11. The CDR3 loop reads CASSPPPSGRGTDTQYF. CDR3 nucleotide sequence: TGTGCCAGCAGCCCTCCTCCAAGCGGGAGGGGAACAGATACGCAGTATTTT.

V is TRBV5-1 and J is TRBJ2-1; 9 nucleotides match TRBD2. V shed 3 bases and J 0 bases; nucleotides not matched to a gene: 4. The CDR3 length is 16 residues. Germline CDR1 and CDR2: SGHRS and YFSETQ. For the CDR3, the DNA is TGCGCCAGCAGCTCTTTAGCGGGGGTCTCCTACAATGAGCAGTTCTTC. It yields the protein CASSSLAGVSYNEQFF. Based on the CDR3 plus reference TRBV5-1 and TRBJ2-1, the full variable domain is KAGVTQTPRYLIKTRGQQVTLSCSPISGHRSVSWYQQTPGQGLQFLFEYFSETQRNKGNFPGRFSGRQFSNSRSEMNVSTLELGDSALYLCASSSLAGVSYNEQFFGPGTRLTVL.

This clone is a singleton in its sample. J is TRBJ2-3 and V is TRBV10-3; 9 nucleotides align to TRBD2. The germline gives CDR1 ENHRY, CDR2 SYGVKD. The V gene end was trimmed by 0 bases and the J gene end by 7 bases; junction bases not matched to a gene: 8. The CDR3 runs to 16 residues. CDR3 sequence reads: CAISESTAGGPYTQYF. The CDR3 DNA reads as TGTGCCATCAGTGAGTCGACGGCGGGAGGGCCGTATACGCAGTATTTT.

The chain has TRBV10-3 and TRBJ2-5; D possibly corresponds to TRBD2 (5 bases). The V gene's germline CDR1 is ENHRY and CDR2 SYGVKD. The CDR3 loop spans 17 amino acids. Trimming took 1 base from V and 2 from J, leaving 17 bases between them. The CDR3, as DNA: TGTGCCATCAGTGAGTGGGGAGCCGGCCAGAATCAAGAGACCCAGTACTTC. Translating gives CAISEWGAGQNQETQYF.

This chain uses TRBV5-1 with TRBJ1-4, with unresolved D. The CDR3 has 15 residues. The ends were cut back, 2 bases at V and 0 bases at J, with 8 bases in the middle. Germline CDR1 is SGHRS and CDR2 is YFSETQ. The CDR3 reads CASSLNSATNEKLFF. The DNA for the CDR3 is TGCGCCAGCAGCTTAAACAGTGCAACTAATGAAAAACTGTTTTTT.

The chain is built from TRBV5-1 and TRBJ2-5; possibly TRBD1 for D (5 bases). The CDR3 runs to 14 residues. Germline loops: CDR1 SGHRS, CDR2 YFSETQ. The ends were cut back, 4 bases at V and 3 bases at J, with 13 bases in the middle. The CDR3 loop reads CASSGQGLEETQYF. In nucleotides, the CDR3 is TGCGCCAGCAGCGGGCAGGGATTAGAAGAGACCCAGTACTTC.

V usage is TRBV4-1 and J usage is TRBJ2-3; either TRBD1 or TRBD2 may fit D (6 bases each). Germline CDR1 is MGHRA and CDR2 is YSYEKL. CDR3 length equals 16 residues. The germline V and J ends were trimmed by 0 bases and 12 bases, with 22 bases remaining between them. The CDR3 spells CASSQDVLRNREVQYF. The CDR3 nucleotides read TGCGCCAGCAGCCAAGACGTCCTTAGGAACAGGGAGGTTCAGTATTTT.

The chain joins TRBV19 to TRBJ2-3, with D unresolved. With 4 bases removed from V and 4 bases from J, the gap between germline ends came to 15 bases. Germline values: CDR1 LNHDA, CDR2 SQIVND (reference sequence). CDR3 length: 15 amino acids. CDR3 coding DNA: TGTGCCAGTAGTACTATCCTAGTGGCGGCAGATACGCAGTATTTT. It encodes CASSTILVAADTQYF.

The V and J genes are TRBV2 and TRBJ2-1; D possibly corresponds to TRBD2 (5 bases). The CDR3 is made up of 15 amino acids. Trimming left V 6 bases short and J 7 bases short, with 19 bases between. Looked up from germline, CDR1 is SNHLY and CDR2 is FYNNEI. CDR3 loop: CASRGLGLRGNEQFF. The CDR3 bases are TGTGCCAGCAGGGGCCTAGGTCTACGGGGTAATGAGCAGTTCTTC.

This chain uses TRBV29-1 with TRBJ1-5; D is ambiguous. Between the trimmed V and J ends, which lost 0 bases and 4 bases, there was a span of 16 bases. The germline CDR1 and CDR2 sequences are SQVTM and ANQGSEA. This CDR3 has 16 amino acids. The CDR3 sequence: CSVEEGSKPMNQPQHF. Here the CDR3 DNA reads TGCAGCGTTGAAGAAGGTTCAAAACCTATGAATCAGCCCCAGCATTTT.

The rearrangement links TRBV29-1 to TRBJ2-2, with D possibly being TRBD1 (5 bases). The CDR3 has 15 residues. CDR1 is SQVTM and CDR2 is ANQGSEA in the germline V gene. V lost 4 bases and J 5 bases, leaving 17 bases between the germline ends. The CDR3 is CSVVGFQGNTGELFF. CDR3 sequence (DNA): TGCAGCGTTGTTGGGTTCCAGGGTAATACCGGGGAGCTGTTTTTT.

This chain connects TRBV4-2 to TRBJ1-5; unclear D gene. Deletions cut 4 bases from V and 4 bases from J, with 14 bases between. Germline CDR1 and CDR2: LGHNA and YNFKEQ. The CDR3 loop spans 15 amino acids. DNA for the CDR3: TGTGCCAGCAGCCTCGAACGGGCCGTTAATCAGCCCCAGCATTTT. Translating gives CASSLERAVNQPQHF.

The CDR3 nucleotides read TGTGCCAGCAGGACCCGGGGGGCACCGAGCACAGATACGCAGTATTTT. Translation gives CASRTRGAPSTDTQYF. The chain links TRBV2 to TRBJ2-3, with D possibly TRBD2 on 7 matching bases. Per the germline V gene, CDR1 is SNHLY and CDR2 is FYNNEI. The CDR3 length is 16 residues. The V and J ends lost 6 bases and 0 bases respectively, with 16 bases between them.

This rearrangement joins TRBV4-1 to TRBJ2-7, with 12 bases that match TRBD2. CDR1 and CDR2 from the germline V gene are MGHRA and YSYEKL. J gave up 9 bases and V 1 base, and 4 bases lay outside the gene matches. This CDR3 is 14 amino acids long. CDR3 sequence reads: CASSQGGLAGRQYF. Written as DNA, the CDR3 is TGCGCCAGCAGCCAAGGTGGACTAGCGGGAAGGCAGTACTTC.

This chain links TRBV28 with TRBJ1-5, with 11 bases lining up with TRBD1. The CDR3 covers 15 residues. Germline CDR1 is MDHEN and CDR2 is SYDVKM. Trimming removed 5 bases from V and 5 bases from J; junction bases left unmatched: 5. This chain's CDR3 is CASSQPGQGDQPQHF. The CDR3 DNA reads TGTGCCAGCAGTCAACCGGGACAGGGGGATCAGCCCCAGCATTTT.

The chain couples TRBV5-4 to TRBJ2-5; 9 bases agree with TRBD2. The CDR3 sequence is 16 residues long. The V segment lost 4 bases and the J segment 7 bases; nucleotides outside the gene matches: 14. Per germline, CDR1 SGHNT and CDR2 YYREEE (reference sequence). The CDR3 nucleotides are TGTGCCAGCAGCCTGACTAGCGGACAACCGGCGGGGACCCAGTACTTC. It translates to CASSLTSGQPAGTQYF. The whole variable domain, remainder taken from reference TRBV5-4 and TRBJ2-5, is ETGVTQSPTHLIKTRGQQVTLRCSSQSGHNTVSWYQQALGQGPQFIFQYYREEENGRGNFPPRFSGLQFPNYSSELNVNALELDDSALYLCASSLTSGQPAGTQYFGPGTRLLVL.

This rearrangement joins TRBV29-1 to TRBJ2-6, with D perhaps matching TRBD2 (5 bases). The CDR3 covers 14 residues. From germline, CDR1 is SQVTM and CDR2 ANQGSEA. The V end lost 3 bases, the J end lost 0 bases, and 6 bases lay between the germline ends. CDR3 loop: CSVDGDSGANVLTF. CDR3 nucleotide sequence: TGCAGCGTTGACGGGGACTCTGGGGCCAACGTCCTGACTTTC.

The chain joins TRBV29-1 to TRBJ2-1; D uncertain. There are 10 residues in the CDR3. V lost 4 bases to trimming and J lost 10 bases, with 8 bases between them. From germline, CDR1 is SQVTM and CDR2 ANQGSEA. CDR3 sequence: CSVGMWEQFF. As DNA, the CDR3 is TGCAGCGTTGGTATGTGGGAGCAGTTCTTC.

This chain uses TRBV4-1 with TRBJ1-1; unclear D gene. Per germline, CDR1 MGHRA and CDR2 YSYEKL. The CDR3 loop spans 13 amino acids. V was shortened by 1 base and J by 1 base, with 4 bases between the two germline ends. The CDR3 sequence is CASSQAPNTEAFF. The CDR3 DNA reads TGCGCCAGCAGCCAAGCTCCGAACACTGAAGCTTTCTTT.

The CDR3 loop is CASSQEEEPSPSRSYEQYF. In DNA form, the CDR3 reads TGTGCCAGCAGCCAAGAAGAGGAACCTAGCCCCTCTAGATCCTACGAGCAGTACTTC. The chain is built from TRBV4-2 and TRBJ2-7; tentatively, D is TRBD2 (5 bases). Looked up from germline, CDR1 is LGHNA and CDR2 is YNFKEQ. Trimming took 0 bases from V and 1 from J, leaving 22 bases between them. The CDR3 totals 19 residues.

The chain recombines TRBV7-2 with TRBJ2-5; either TRBD1 or TRBD2 may supply D (7 bases each). CDR3 length: 15 amino acids. Germline V lookup: CDR1 SGHTA, CDR2 FQGNSA. Trimming shortened V by 5 bases and J by 5 bases, and 18 bases separated the two germline ends. The CDR3 reads CASSPRPQGGETQYF. Written as DNA, the CDR3 is TGTGCCAGCAGCCCCCGCCCTCAGGGGGGGGAGACCCAGTACTTC.

The chain recombines TRBV5-1 with TRBJ2-1; D might be TRBD2 (6 bases). Trimming pared 4 bases from V and 3 bases from J, leaving 17 bases between. Germline assignment: CDR1 SGHRS and CDR2 YFSETQ. This CDR3 contains 16 residues. CDR3 sequence reads: CASSRGSPGLYNEQFF. CDR3 sequence (DNA): TGCGCCAGCAGCCGCGGATCTCCGGGACTCTACAATGAGCAGTTCTTC.

The chain recombines TRBV5-1 with TRBJ1-1, with a tentative D call TRBD1 (5 bases). V lost 6 bases and J lost 1, with 16 bases in between. Germline assignment: CDR1 SGHRS and CDR2 YFSETQ. The CDR3 totals 15 residues. CDR3 loop: CASTRTGGGNTEAFF. CDR3 DNA: TGCGCCAGCACCCGAACAGGTGGGGGGAACACTGAAGCTTTCTTT.

This chain uses TRBV7-3 with TRBJ2-2, with 8 bases identical to TRBD2. This CDR3 is built from 19 residues. The V gene's germline CDR1 is SGHTA and CDR2 FQGTGA. The ends lost 5 bases at V and 4 bases at J; junction bases unmatched: 18. The CDR3 reads CASSPNRPLASGSTGELFF. DNA for the CDR3: TGTGCCAGCAGCCCTAACAGGCCCCTCGCGAGCGGGAGCACCGGGGAGCTGTTTTTT.